These T cell receptor beta chains were read from a single sample in a study of shared clonotypes between healthy human individuals. The table came from immunoSEQ multiplex PCR; TCRdb's copy has only in-frame clones and leaves some out. There are a few million clones in the sample; approximately 93% occur only once, and about 0.39% lies in the top ten. The specimen was naive CD4+ T cells from PBMCs. The source is a man aged 18 to 30 in good health. Some clones in this sample may be carry-over from other donors' samples. Both conserved end residues are part of each CDR3. A D gene is named only where the DNA matches it firmly. Clone sizes are given selectively: once, few, many, or a class where the clone is expanded.

TGTGCCAGCAGCCCCACGCCGGGCCAAAACACTGAAGCTTTCTTT | CASSPTPGQNTEAFF | TRBV7-2 | NA | TRBJ1-1 | NA
TGTGCCAGCTCACCGAGTAGCCGACCCTACGGTGAGCAGTTCTTC | CASSPSSRPYGEQFF | TRBV18 | NA | TRBJ2-1 | NA
TGTGCCAGCAAAGCCGGCGGGACGGAGACCTACGAGCAGTACTTC | CASKAGGTETYEQYF | TRBV18 | NA | TRBJ2-7 | NA
TGTGCCAGCAGGGGACAGGGAATAACCGGGGAGCTGTTTTTT | CASRGQGITGELFF | TRBV11-2 | TRBD1 | TRBJ2-2 | NA
TGTGCCAGCAGCTTAGATAGACCGGGTATTGGCGAGCAGTACTTC | CASSLDRPGIGEQYF | TRBV11-2 | NA | TRBJ2-7 | NA
TGCGCCACCCGGGAGGCCCGGAGCACAGATACGCAGTATTTT | CATREARSTDTQYF | TRBV5-1 | TRBD2 | TRBJ2-3 | once
TGTGCCAGCAGCTTATTCGGACTAGCGGGAGGCCATGAGCAGTTCTTC | CASSLFGLAGGHEQFF | TRBV5-6 | TRBD2 | TRBJ2-1 | NA
TGCGCCAGCAGCTTGGTGACGACAGGTGAAAAACTGTTTTTT | CASSLVTTGEKLFF | TRBV5-1 | NA | TRBJ1-4 | NA
TGTGCCAGCGGGGGAGGTATCACAGATACGCAGTATTTT | CASGGGITDTQYF | TRBV28 | NA | TRBJ2-3 | NA
TGCAGCGTCCGGCAACTAGCGGGAGGAGATACGCAGTATTTT | CSVRQLAGGDTQYF | TRBV29-1 | TRBD2 | TRBJ2-3 | NA
TGTGCCACCACTGTTGGGGGAGGGAGGTACGAGCAGTACTTC | CATTVGGGRYEQYF | TRBV6-1 | TRBD2 | TRBJ2-7 | NA
TGCGCCAGCAGCCAAGCGGCGACAGCCTCCTACGAGCAGTACTTC | CASSQAATASYEQYF | TRBV4-1 | NA | TRBJ2-7 | NA